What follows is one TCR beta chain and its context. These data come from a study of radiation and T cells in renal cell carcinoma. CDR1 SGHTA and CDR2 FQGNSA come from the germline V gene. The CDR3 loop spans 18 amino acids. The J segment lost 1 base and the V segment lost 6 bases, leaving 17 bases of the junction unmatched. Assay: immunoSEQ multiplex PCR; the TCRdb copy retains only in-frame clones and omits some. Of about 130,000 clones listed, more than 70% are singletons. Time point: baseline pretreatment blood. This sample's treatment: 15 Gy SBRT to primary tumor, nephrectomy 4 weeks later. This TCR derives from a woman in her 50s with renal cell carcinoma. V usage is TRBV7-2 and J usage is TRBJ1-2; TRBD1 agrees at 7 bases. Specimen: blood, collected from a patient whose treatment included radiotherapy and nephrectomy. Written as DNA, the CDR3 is TGTGCCAGCAGTTTCGCCAGCCCAGGGGGTAGTTTTAACTATGGCTACACCTTC. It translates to CASSFASPGGSFNYGYTF.